Shown below are 7 T cell receptor beta chains from a single sample sequenced in a study of blood T cell repertoires in COVID-19. Data came from immunoSEQ multiplex PCR; TCRdb stores just in-frame clones and leaves some out. This table has 250,000 to 300,000 clones, 70% to 90% appearing once. Sequenced: PBMCs or T cells enriched from blood (not recorded which). The receptor source for this set is a woman in her fifties or sixties who had recovered from COVID-19.

This sequence joins TRBV2 and TRBJ1-2; D is undetermined. The germline gives CDR1 SNHLY, CDR2 FYNNEI. The ends were cut back, 3 bases at V and 0 bases at J, with 8 bases in the middle. CDR3 length equals 14 residues. The CDR3 nucleotides are TGTGCCAGCAGTGAGTACCGGTCTAACTATGGCTACACCTTC. It yields the protein CASSEYRSNYGYTF.

This chain joins TRBV9 and TRBJ2-7; 8 bases are a match to TRBD1. The CDR3 runs 14 residues. The germline V gene has CDR1 SGDLS and CDR2 YYNGEE. Unmatched junction bases numbered 5, after V lost 4 bases and J lost 2 bases. The DNA for the CDR3 is TGTGCCAGCAGCCCAGGGACAGGAGCCTACGAGCAGTACTTC. Its translation is CASSPGTGAYEQYF.

This chain uses TRBV9 with TRBJ2-7, with 8 bases fitting TRBD2. CDR1 and CDR2 (germline): SGDLS, YYNGEE. J was trimmed by 1 base and V by 0 bases; bases with no gene match: 9. This CDR3 spans 17 amino acids. The CDR3 nucleotides are TGTGCCAGCAGCGTAGAGGATGACTCGGGAGGGTCCTACGAGCAGTACTTC. Amino acid sequence: CASSVEDDSGGSYEQYF.

CDR3 sequence (DNA): TGTGCCAGTAGTGAACCAACTAGCGACTCTGAGCAGTTCTTC. It is translated as CASSEPTSDSEQFF. The chain employs TRBV19 and TRBJ2-1; 7 bases are a match to TRBD2. The length of the CDR3 is 14 residues. The V and J ends lost 5 bases and 9 bases, in that order; junction bases with no gene match: 10. The germline gives CDR1 LNHDA, CDR2 SQIVND (reference sequence).

CDR3 loop: CASSPGLAYYNEQFF. The CDR3 bases are TGTGCCAGCAGCCCGGGACTAGCGTACTACAATGAGCAGTTCTTC. The J gene is TRBJ2-1, the V gene TRBV7-9; TRBD2 agrees at 10 bases. The CDR3 has 15 residues. J lost 3 bases, V lost 5 bases, and 4 bases had no gene match. Germline V gene sequence: CDR1 SEHNR, CDR2 FQNEAQ (reference sequence).

The gene calls are TRBV29-1 and TRBJ1-3; 9 bases are a match to TRBD1. V lost 5 bases to trimming and J lost 2 bases; unmatched junction nucleotides: 4. Germline CDR1 reads SQVTM; CDR2 reads ANQGSEA. This CDR3 has 14 residues. The CDR3 sequence: CSVTRTGAGNTIYF. CDR3 sequence (DNA): TGCAGCGTTACCCGGACAGGGGCTGGAAACACCATATATTTT.

The genes are TRBV28 and TRBJ2-7, with D tentatively TRBD1 (5 bases). Germline CDR1 is MDHEN and CDR2 is SYDVKM. V shed 6 bases and J shed 3 bases, with 15 bases lying between them. This CDR3 spans 14 amino acids. CDR3 nucleotide sequence: TGTGCCAGCAGCCGCCGACAGTTTCTCTACGAGCAGTACTTC. This translates into CASSRRQFLYEQYF. Together with reference TRBV28 and TRBJ2-7, the CDR3 gives the full variable domain: DVKVTQSSRYLVKRTGEKVFLECVQDMDHENMFWYRQDPGLGLRLIYFSYDVKMKEKGDIPEGYSVSREKKERFSLILESASTNQTSMYLCASSRRQFLYEQYFGPGTRLTVT.